Here is one TCR beta chain with its context. Losses at the gene ends were 5 bases for V and 1 base for J; bases not matched to a gene: 10. The germline V gene has CDR1 MNHEY and CDR2 SMNVEV (reference sequence). This CDR3 is 17 amino acids long. This table comes from immunoSEQ multiplex PCR, and its TCRdb copy is limited to in-frame clones, with some not included. The profile shows around 360,000 clones, about 90% of them singletons. The sample is drawn from a study of blood T cell repertoires in COVID-19. Looking at the study overall: Some COVID-19 samples were acute and others convalescent; all came from the United States, Italy and Spain.

Participant ages covered roughly 18 to 89 years across around 25 US areas. This clonotype originated in a woman between 25 and 40 years old who had recovered from COVID-19. The specimen sequenced was PBMCs or T cells enriched from blood (not recorded which). V gene TRBV27 combines with J gene TRBJ1-1; TRBD1 matches 10 bases. The CDR3 loop reads CASSLDRGRMENTEAFF. The DNA of the CDR3 is TGTGCCAGCAGTCTCGACAGGGGGCGAATGGAGAACACTGAAGCTTTCTTT.